This T cell receptor (beta chain) was retrieved from a study of cytomegalovirus exposure and HLA in healthy donors. Study-wide context: Genotyping showed less than 85% of a few hundred donors falling in the Caucasian-associated ancestry cluster.

Both 60 Vbeta primers and 13 Jbeta primers went into the PCR. Profiled with immunoSEQ multiplex PCR; TCRdb holds only in-frame clones, not every one. The profile shows 70,000 or so clones, 65% to 75% of them singletons. Germline assignment: CDR1 MNHEY and CDR2 SVGAGI. Trimming left V 5 bases short and J 6 bases short, with 11 bases between. This CDR3 has 12 residues. This clone has a handful of counts. The chain links TRBV6-5 to TRBJ2-7; TRBD1 might be the D (5 bases). The sequence was obtained from a woman aged 55-70 years in good health and CMV-seropositive. Material for sequencing was PBMCs. The chain's CDR3 is CASSTGPSEQYF. CDR3 coding DNA: TGTGCCAGCAGTACAGGTCCCAGCGAGCAGTACTTC.